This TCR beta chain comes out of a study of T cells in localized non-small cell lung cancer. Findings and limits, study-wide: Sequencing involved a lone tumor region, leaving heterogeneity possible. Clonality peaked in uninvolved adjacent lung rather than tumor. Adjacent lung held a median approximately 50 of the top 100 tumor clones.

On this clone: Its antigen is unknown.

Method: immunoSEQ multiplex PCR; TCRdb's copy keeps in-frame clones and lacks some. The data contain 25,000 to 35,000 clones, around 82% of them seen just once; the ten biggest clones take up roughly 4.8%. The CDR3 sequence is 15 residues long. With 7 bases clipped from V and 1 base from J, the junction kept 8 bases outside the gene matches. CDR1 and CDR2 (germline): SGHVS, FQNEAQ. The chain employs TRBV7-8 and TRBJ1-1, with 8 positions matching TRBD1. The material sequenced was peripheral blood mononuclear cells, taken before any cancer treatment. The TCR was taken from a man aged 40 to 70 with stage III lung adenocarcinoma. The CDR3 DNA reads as TGTGCCAGCACCATCAGGGGGCCGCCGAACACTGAAGCTTTCTTT. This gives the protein CASTIRGPPNTEAFF.